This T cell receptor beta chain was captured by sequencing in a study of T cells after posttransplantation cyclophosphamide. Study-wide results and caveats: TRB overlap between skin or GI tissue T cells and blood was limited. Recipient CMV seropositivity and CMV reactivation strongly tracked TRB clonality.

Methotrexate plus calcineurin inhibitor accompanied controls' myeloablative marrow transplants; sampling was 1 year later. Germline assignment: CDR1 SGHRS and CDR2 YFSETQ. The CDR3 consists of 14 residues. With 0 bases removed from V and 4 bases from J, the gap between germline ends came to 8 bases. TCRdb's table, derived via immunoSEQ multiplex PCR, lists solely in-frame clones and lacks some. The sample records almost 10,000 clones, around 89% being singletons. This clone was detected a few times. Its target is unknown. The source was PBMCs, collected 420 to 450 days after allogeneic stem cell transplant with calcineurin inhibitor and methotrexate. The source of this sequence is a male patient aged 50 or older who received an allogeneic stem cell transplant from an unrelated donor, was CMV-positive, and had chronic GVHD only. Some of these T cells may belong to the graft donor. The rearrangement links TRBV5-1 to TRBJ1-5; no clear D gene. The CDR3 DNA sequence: TGCGCCAGCAGCTTGGGGTCCCTAAATCAGCCCCAGCATTTT. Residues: CASSLGSLNQPQHF.